The present T cell receptor beta chain was sequenced within a study of blood T cells in healthy people across ages. Whole-study results and caveats: Per million T cells, TCR beta diversity dropped roughly linearly as age increased. More naive CD4+ cells and higher diversity were found in long-lived than in aged donors.

The germline V and J ends were trimmed by 5 bases and 0 bases, with 8 bases remaining between them. The CDR3 is 13 residues long. The germline gives CDR1 MNHEY, CDR2 SMNVEV (reference sequence). For this clonotype: Its cognate antigen is unknown.

Alongside a J-beta primer mix, a sample-barcoded 5' primer served in a second PCR lasting roughly 7 to 11 cycles. All samples yielded 3 million or more CDR3-containing paired-end reads. From the 5' RACE reads, TCRdb called clonotypes with MiXCR, one entry per CDR3 protein. The data hold over 600,000 distinct CDR3 sequences, with around 20% observed a single time. This clonotype was obtained from a man between 65 and 80 years old in good health. The chain joins TRBV27 to TRBJ2-7; D is uncertain. Material: blood. The CDR3 coding sequence is TGTGCCAGCAGTCCTCGCATCTCCTACGAGCAGTACTTC. Protein: CASSPRISYEQYF.